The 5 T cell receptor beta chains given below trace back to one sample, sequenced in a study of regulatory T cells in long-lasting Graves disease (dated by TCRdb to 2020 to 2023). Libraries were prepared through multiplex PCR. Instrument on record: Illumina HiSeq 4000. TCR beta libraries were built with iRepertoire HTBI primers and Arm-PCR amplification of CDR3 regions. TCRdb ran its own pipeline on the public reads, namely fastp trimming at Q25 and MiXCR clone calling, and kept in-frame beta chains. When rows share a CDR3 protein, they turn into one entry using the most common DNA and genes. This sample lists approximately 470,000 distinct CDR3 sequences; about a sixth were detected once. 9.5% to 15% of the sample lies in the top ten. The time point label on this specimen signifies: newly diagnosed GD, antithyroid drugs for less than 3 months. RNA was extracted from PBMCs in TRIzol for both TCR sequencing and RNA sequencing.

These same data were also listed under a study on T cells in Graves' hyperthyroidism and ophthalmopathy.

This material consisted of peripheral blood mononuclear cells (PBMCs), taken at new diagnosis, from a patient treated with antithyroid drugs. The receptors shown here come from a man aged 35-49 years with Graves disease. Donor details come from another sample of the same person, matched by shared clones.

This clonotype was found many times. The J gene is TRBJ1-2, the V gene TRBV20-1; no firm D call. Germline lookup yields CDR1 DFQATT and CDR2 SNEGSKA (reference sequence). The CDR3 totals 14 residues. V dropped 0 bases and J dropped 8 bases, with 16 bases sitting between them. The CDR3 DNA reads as TGCAGTGCTAGAGATCATAGATCCACGAGAGGCTACACCTTC. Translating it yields CSARDHRSTRGYTF.

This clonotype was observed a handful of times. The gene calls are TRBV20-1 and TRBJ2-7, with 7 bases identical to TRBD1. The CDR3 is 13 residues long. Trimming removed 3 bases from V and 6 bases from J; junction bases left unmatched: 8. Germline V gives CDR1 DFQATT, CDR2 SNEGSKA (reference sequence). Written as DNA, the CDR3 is TGCAGTGCTAGGACAGGGTTCGGTGGCGAGCAGTACTTC. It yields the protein CSARTGFGGEQYF.

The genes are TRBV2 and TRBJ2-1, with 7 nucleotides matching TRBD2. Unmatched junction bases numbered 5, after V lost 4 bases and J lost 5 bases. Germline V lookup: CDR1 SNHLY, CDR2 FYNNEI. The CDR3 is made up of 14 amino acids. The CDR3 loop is CASSGGLQNNEQFF. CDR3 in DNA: TGTGCCAGCAGTGGGGGACTACAAAACAATGAGCAGTTCTTC.

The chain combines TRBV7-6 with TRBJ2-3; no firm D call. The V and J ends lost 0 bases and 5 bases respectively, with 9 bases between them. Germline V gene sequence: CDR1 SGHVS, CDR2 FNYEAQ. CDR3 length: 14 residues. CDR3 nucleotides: TGTGCCAGCAGCTTAGCTTCCCAGATAGATACGCAGTATTTT. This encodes CASSLASQIDTQYF.

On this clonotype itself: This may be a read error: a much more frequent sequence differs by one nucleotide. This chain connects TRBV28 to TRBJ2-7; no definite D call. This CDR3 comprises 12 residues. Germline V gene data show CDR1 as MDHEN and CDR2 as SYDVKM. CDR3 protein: CASSPQTYKQYF. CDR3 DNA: TGTGCCAGCAGTCCCCAAACCTACAAGCAGTACTTC.